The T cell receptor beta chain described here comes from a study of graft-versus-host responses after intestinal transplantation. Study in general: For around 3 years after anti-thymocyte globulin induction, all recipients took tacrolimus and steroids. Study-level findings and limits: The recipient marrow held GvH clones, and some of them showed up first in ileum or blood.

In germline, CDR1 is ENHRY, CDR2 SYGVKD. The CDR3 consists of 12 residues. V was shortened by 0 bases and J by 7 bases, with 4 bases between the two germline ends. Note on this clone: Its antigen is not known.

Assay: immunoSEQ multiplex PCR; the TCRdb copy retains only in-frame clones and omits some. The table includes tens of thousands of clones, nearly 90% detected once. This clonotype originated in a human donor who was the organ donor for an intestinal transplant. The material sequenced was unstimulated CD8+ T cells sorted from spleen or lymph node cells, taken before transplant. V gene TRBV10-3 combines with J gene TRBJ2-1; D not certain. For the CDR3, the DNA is TGTGCCATCAGTGAGTCGGAGAATGAGCAGTTCTTC. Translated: CAISESENEQFF.